What follows is one TCR beta chain and its context. Its antigen is not known. Sequencing used immunoSEQ multiplex PCR; TCRdb keeps in-frame clones, though not all of them. The sample contains about 50,000 clones, over 80% of which appear only once. The data stem from a study of T cell responses to AZD1222 COVID-19 vaccine. Points from the study as a whole: Donors were largely white British and mainly female; clonal diversity was possibly underestimated.

Germline V gene lookup returns CDR1 SGHDT and CDR2 YYEEEE. The CDR3 contains 13 residues. V lost 4 bases to trimming and J lost 11 bases; unmatched junction nucleotides: 11. Material: peripheral blood, obtained on day 0 of AZD1222 vaccination. The receptor's source is an adult in good health. The J gene is TRBJ1-1, the V gene TRBV5-6; the match to TRBD1 covers 7 bases. The CDR3 loop reads CASSNRDSFRAFF. For the CDR3, the DNA is TGTGCCAGCAGCAACCGGGACAGTTTTAGGGCTTTCTTT.